A single sample gave rise to the 10 T cell receptor beta chains below, sequenced in a study of T cell repertoires in cytomegalovirus infection. One entry per CDR3 protein results from TCRdb running MiXCR on the reads. Here the sample spans 560,000 or so distinct CDR3 sequences, 15% to 20% being singletons. The sample consisted of CD8+ T cells from PBMCs. Receptors originate from a human donor in good health (CMV status not recorded). Some clones in this sample may be carry-over from other donors' samples.

The DNA for the CDR3 is TGCAGTGCTAGCGGCGGCGGGAGGGTTCCTAGCACAGATACGCAGTATTTT. It encodes CSASGGGRVPSTDTQYF. V gene TRBV20-1 combines with J gene TRBJ2-3; TRBD2 matches at 9 bases. Germline V lookup: CDR1 DFQATT, CDR2 SNEGSKA (reference sequence). The CDR3 is 17 residues long. J was trimmed by 0 bases and V by 3 bases; bases with no gene match: 10.

The chain joins TRBV12-3 or TRBV12-4 to TRBJ1-1, with D uncertain. Trimming shortened V by 2 bases and J by 2 bases, and 9 bases separated the two germline ends. The CDR3 contains 14 residues. The CDR3 sequence is CASSLKGKNTEAFF. In nucleotides, the CDR3 is TGTGCCAGCAGTTTAAAAGGAAAAAACACTGAAGCTTTCTTT.

There are many counts of this clonotype. This sequence joins TRBV7-9 and TRBJ2-7, with TRBD1 matching over 8 bases. The CDR3 runs 15 residues. CDR1 and CDR2 (germline): SEHNR, FQNEAQ (reference sequence). V trimming: 5 bases; J trimming: 0 bases; junction bases outside the gene matches: 6. CDR3 sequence: CASSPPDRVSYEQYF. CDR3 DNA sequence: TGTGCCAGCAGCCCCCCGGACAGGGTCTCCTACGAGCAGTACTTC.

The DNA for the CDR3 is TGTGCCAGCAGCCACTTTTCTCAGCTTTCGGGATATACTCATTCACCCCTCCACTTT. This sequence encodes CASSHFSQLSGYTHSPLHF. The chain uses TRBV3-1 and TRBJ1-6, with unresolved D. The germline V gene encodes CDR1 LGHDT and CDR2 YNNKEL (reference sequence). Trimming removed 3 bases at V and 8 bases at J, with 26 bases between. The CDR3 length is 19 residues. The full variable domain, its missing parts supplied by reference TRBV3-1 and TRBJ1-6, is DTAVSQTPKYLVTQMGNDKSIKCEQNLGHDTMYWYKQDSKKFLKIMFSYNNKELIINETVPNRFSPKSPDKAHLNLHINSLELGDSAVYFCASSHFSQLSGYTHSPLHFGNGTRLTVT.

V is TRBV9 and J is TRBJ2-3; D call uncertain. V gave up 3 bases and J gave up 2 bases, with 7 bases separating them. CDR1 is SGDLS, CDR2 YYNGEE, per germline. The CDR3 has 13 amino acids. The CDR3 sequence: CASSEASTDTQYF. CDR3 coding DNA: TGTGCCAGCAGCGAGGCTTCCACAGATACGCAGTATTTT.

This clonotype was detected many times. The genes are TRBV7-9 and TRBJ2-1; D ambiguous. The length of the CDR3 is 15 residues. V dropped 5 bases and J dropped 1 base, with 12 bases sitting between them. Germline-derived CDR1 and CDR2 are SEHNR and FQNEAQ (reference sequence). CDR3 residues: CASSPTEWSYNEQFF. The CDR3 DNA follows: TGTGCCAGCAGCCCTACCGAGTGGTCCTACAATGAGCAGTTCTTC.

The table lists this clonotype with many counts. CDR3 DNA: TGCAGCGTTGGGGGAACAGATACGCAGTATTTT. This translates into CSVGGTDTQYF. The chain employs TRBV29-1 and TRBJ2-3; D not certain. V was clipped by 4 bases and J by 3 bases, with 5 bases between them. Germline values: CDR1 SQVTM, CDR2 ANQGSEA. The CDR3 spans 11 residues.

This chain connects TRBV6-1 to TRBJ1-2, with a weak D call TRBD1 (5 bases). The CDR3 contains 13 residues. Trimming took 3 bases from V and 4 from J, leaving 9 bases between them. Germline CDR1 MNHNS, CDR2 SASEGT. The CDR3: CASSEGRGYGYTF. The DNA for the CDR3 is TGTGCCAGCAGTGAGGGACGGGGCTATGGCTACACCTTC.

At least ten counts were recorded for this clonotype. This chain joins TRBV7-9 and TRBJ2-3; TRBD2 might be the D (6 bases). V lost 6 bases to trimming and J lost 3 bases, with 22 bases between them. This CDR3 is 17 amino acids long. In germline, CDR1 is SEHNR, CDR2 FQNEAQ (reference sequence). CDR3 sequence: CASSPPPAGSRTDTQYF. The CDR3 nucleotides read TGTGCCAGCAGTCCTCCCCCCGCGGGGTCGAGGACAGATACGCAGTATTTT.

This clonotype was counted between two and nine times. The chain carries TRBV12-3 or TRBV12-4 and TRBJ2-2, with TRBD1 identical over 7 bases. The trim removed 6 bases at V and 6 bases at J, leaving 7 bases unmatched. The CDR3 runs to 14 residues. The CDR3 DNA is TGTGCCAGCAGGAAAGGGGGCGCGGCCGGGGAGCTGTTTTTT. Amino acids: CASRKGGAAGELFF.